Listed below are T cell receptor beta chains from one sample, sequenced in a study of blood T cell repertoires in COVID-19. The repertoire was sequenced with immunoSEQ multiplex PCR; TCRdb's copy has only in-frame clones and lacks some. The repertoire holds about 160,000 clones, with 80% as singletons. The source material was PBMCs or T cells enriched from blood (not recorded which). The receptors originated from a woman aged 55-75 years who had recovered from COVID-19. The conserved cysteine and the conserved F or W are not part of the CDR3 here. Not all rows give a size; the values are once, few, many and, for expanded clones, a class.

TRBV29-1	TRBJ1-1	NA	SVDRGQSTEAF
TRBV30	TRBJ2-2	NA	AWTMNGGATGELF
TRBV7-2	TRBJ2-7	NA	ASSQRPGQPDEQY
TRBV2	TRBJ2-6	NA	ARDRKSSGANVLT
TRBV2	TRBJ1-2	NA	ASTAGLRPNYGYT
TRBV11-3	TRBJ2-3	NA	ASSSPSGGTDTQY
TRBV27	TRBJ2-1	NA	ASSLSRAGNEQF
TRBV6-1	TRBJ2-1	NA	ASSEWGTSGEYNEQF
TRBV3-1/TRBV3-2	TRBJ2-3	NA	ASSRDSDTQY
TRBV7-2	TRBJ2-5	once	ASSPGRQVMETQY
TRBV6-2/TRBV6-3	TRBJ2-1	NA	ASSYELAGGVDEQF
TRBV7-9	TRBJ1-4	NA	ASSLRRQDEKLF
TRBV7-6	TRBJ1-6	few	ASSPGTDYSPLH
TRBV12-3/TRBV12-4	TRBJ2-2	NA	AVFLRGAGELF
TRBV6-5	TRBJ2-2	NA	ASTRDTPRNGELF
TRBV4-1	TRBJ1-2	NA	ASSQETVPSDGYT
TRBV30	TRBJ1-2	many	ALGHNYGYT
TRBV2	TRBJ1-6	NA	ASKESDNSPLH
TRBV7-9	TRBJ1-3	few	ASSLASGTGNTIY
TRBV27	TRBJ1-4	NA	ASSFYLSGATNEKLF
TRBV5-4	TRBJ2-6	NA	ASSLGQGYTGANVLT
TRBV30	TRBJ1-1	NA	AWSLQGGTEAF
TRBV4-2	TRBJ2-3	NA	ASSQDPAGPDTQY
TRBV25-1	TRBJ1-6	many	ASSPSDRAPSSPLH
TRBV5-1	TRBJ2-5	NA	ASSPSRQETQY
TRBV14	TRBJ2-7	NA	ASSGAALGYEQY
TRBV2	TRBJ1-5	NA	ASSGVLDPGVQPQH
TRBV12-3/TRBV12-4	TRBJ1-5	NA	ASNGQANQPQH
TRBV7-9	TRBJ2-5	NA	ASSLTVLAGAQTQY
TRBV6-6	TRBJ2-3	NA	ASRARAGSTDTQY
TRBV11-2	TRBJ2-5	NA	ASSDRTSGGAKATQY
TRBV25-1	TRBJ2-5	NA	ASSWRGGKETQY
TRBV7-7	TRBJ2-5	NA	ASSHSGTIGETQY
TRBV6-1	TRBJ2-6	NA	ASSEQGAGANVLT
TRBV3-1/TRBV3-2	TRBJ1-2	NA	ASSQETARGGDYGYT
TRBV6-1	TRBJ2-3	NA	ASSEDRNTQY
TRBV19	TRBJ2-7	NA	ASSHRGEYEQY
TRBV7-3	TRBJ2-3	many	ASSLRGESDTQY
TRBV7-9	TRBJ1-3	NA	ASSFGDSSAGNTIY
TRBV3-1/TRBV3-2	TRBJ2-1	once	ASSRTSGVHSYNEQF
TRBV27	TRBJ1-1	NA	ASSSRQGRNTEAF
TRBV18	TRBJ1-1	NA	ASSPSPRGNTEAF
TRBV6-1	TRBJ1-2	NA	ASSEAFSNYGYT
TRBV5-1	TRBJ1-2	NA	ASSFGGQGNYGYT
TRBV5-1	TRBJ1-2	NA	ASSGTGFDYT
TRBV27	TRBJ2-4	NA	ASSLLGRLDIQY
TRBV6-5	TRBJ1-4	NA	ASSYFSTTNEKLF
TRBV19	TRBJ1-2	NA	ASSIQSYGYT
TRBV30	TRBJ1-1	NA	AWSNREGWVTEAF
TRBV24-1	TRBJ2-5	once	ATSDWEAGKETQY
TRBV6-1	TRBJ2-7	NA	ASSEAARGYEQY
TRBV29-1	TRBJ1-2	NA	SVDQSPNYGYT
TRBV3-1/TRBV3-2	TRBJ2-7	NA	ASSQNRVLSYEQY
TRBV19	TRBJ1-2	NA	ASTTGGVSSLNYGYT
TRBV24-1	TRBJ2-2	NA	ATSDDSNTGELF
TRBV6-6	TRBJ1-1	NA	ASSYALRVGTEAF
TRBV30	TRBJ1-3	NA	AWRRDRGYSGNTIY